This T cell receptor beta chain was captured in a study of radiotherapy plus CTLA-4 blockade in lung cancer. Study overall: Objective responses were observed in 15% to 20% of patients, and disease control was achieved by 30% to 40%.

CDR3 length: 13 amino acids. V lost 5 bases to trimming and J lost 6 bases; unmatched junction nucleotides: 7. Germline loops: CDR1 SGHAT, CDR2 FQDESV (reference sequence). TCRdb's copy holds only in-frame clones and misses some; the assay was immunoSEQ multiplex PCR. The sample holds 85,000 to 100,000 clones; 55% to 75% are singletons and the top ten take around 15%. The chain is built from TRBV11-1 and TRBJ2-7; 7 nucleotides line up with TRBD2. The receptor was derived from a human donor with non-small cell lung cancer that progressed on radiotherapy plus ipilimumab. The specimen comprised peripheral blood, sampled from a patient treated with radiotherapy plus ipilimumab. CDR3 nucleotides: TGTGCCAGCAGCCCGGGGGGAGCGCTCGAGCAGTACTTC. Amino acid sequence: CASSPGGALEQYF.